A selection of T cell receptor beta chains follows, all from one sample in a study of PD-L1 blockade in urothelial cancer. Sequencing was performed with immunoSEQ multiplex PCR; in TCRdb, only in-frame clones are kept and a portion is missing. The sample shows 40,000 to 55,000 clones, around 89% of them seen only once. The source was PBMCs, collected around atezolizumab (anti-PD-L1) treatment. The receptors stem from a man aged 55 to 70 with urothelial cancer. Both conserved end residues are part of each CDR3. Fields, in order: V gene, J gene, D gene, clone size, CDR3 DNA, CDR3 protein. A D gene is named only where the DNA matches it firmly. A row's size may be missing; if present it is once, few, many or a size class.

V gene: TRBV5-4; J gene: TRBJ2-5; D gene: NA; clone size: NA; CDR3 DNA: TGTGCCAGCAGCTTGCAGGAGACCCAGTACTTC; CDR3 protein: CASSLQETQYF
V gene: TRBV28; J gene: TRBJ1-1; D gene: NA; clone size: NA; CDR3 DNA: TGTGCCAGCAGTCTCGGACAGTACACTGAAGCTTTCTTT; CDR3 protein: CASSLGQYTEAFF
V gene: TRBV15; J gene: TRBJ2-2; D gene: TRBD2; clone size: NA; CDR3 DNA: TGTGCCACCAGCAGGGGACTAGCTGAAACCGGGGAGCTGTTTTTT; CDR3 protein: CATSRGLAETGELFF
V gene: TRBV4-1; J gene: TRBJ2-7; D gene: TRBD1; clone size: NA; CDR3 DNA: TGCGCCAGCAGCCAAGATACGTCGCGGGGGACAGGGACCTACGAGCAGTACTTC; CDR3 protein: CASSQDTSRGTGTYEQYF
V gene: TRBV7-9; J gene: TRBJ2-3; D gene: NA; clone size: NA; CDR3 DNA: TGTGCCAGCAGCCGAACTAGCACAGATACGCAGTATTTT; CDR3 protein: CASSRTSTDTQYF
V gene: TRBV6-5; J gene: TRBJ2-7; D gene: TRBD1; clone size: NA; CDR3 DNA: TGTGCCAGCAGTTACCGGGACAGGGGCTCCTACGAGCAGTACTTC; CDR3 protein: CASSYRDRGSYEQYF
V gene: TRBV7-9; J gene: TRBJ2-1; D gene: NA; clone size: NA; CDR3 DNA: TGTGCCAGCAGCTTTTCTTATTTCAATGAGCAGTTCTTC; CDR3 protein: CASSFSYFNEQFF
V gene: TRBV15; J gene: TRBJ2-1; D gene: NA; clone size: NA; CDR3 DNA: TGTGCCACCAGCAGAGAGGGCTCAAACAATGAGCAGTTCTTC; CDR3 protein: CATSREGSNNEQFF
V gene: TRBV11-2; J gene: TRBJ2-3; D gene: TRBD2; clone size: NA; CDR3 DNA: TGTGCCAGCAGCCTTGGACTAGAAAGTACGCAGTATTTT; CDR3 protein: CASSLGLESTQYF
V gene: TRBV5-1; J gene: TRBJ1-6; D gene: NA; clone size: NA; CDR3 DNA: TGCGCCAGCACCCGGGACTATAATTCACCCCTCCACTTT; CDR3 protein: CASTRDYNSPLHF
V gene: TRBV10-3; J gene: TRBJ1-1; D gene: NA; clone size: NA; CDR3 DNA: TGTGCCATCAGTGAGTGGTCGGGAGACACTGAAGCTTTCTTT; CDR3 protein: CAISEWSGDTEAFF
V gene: TRBV6-5; J gene: TRBJ2-7; D gene: TRBD2; clone size: NA; CDR3 DNA: TGTGCCAGCAGTTACGACACTAGCGGGGGCTACGAGCAGTACTTC; CDR3 protein: CASSYDTSGGYEQYF
V gene: TRBV30; J gene: TRBJ1-3; D gene: NA; clone size: NA; CDR3 DNA: TGTGCCTGGAGAGGAACAGATCAAAACACCATATATTTT; CDR3 protein: CAWRGTDQNTIYF
V gene: TRBV19; J gene: TRBJ2-2; D gene: TRBD2; clone size: NA; CDR3 DNA: TGTGCCAGTAGTACAAGGACTAGCGGGCCCGGCCCCGGGGAGCTGTTTTTT; CDR3 protein: CASSTRTSGPGPGELFF
V gene: TRBV5-1; J gene: TRBJ2-1; D gene: TRBD2; clone size: NA; CDR3 DNA: TGCGCCAGCAGCCGGGGCCCTACGGGACTAGCGGATAATGAGCAGTTCTTC; CDR3 protein: CASSRGPTGLADNEQFF
V gene: TRBV7-2; J gene: TRBJ2-2; D gene: NA; clone size: NA; CDR3 DNA: TGTGCCAGCAGCTTATCTCCAGGGAACACCGGGGAGCTGTTTTTT; CDR3 protein: CASSLSPGNTGELFF
V gene: TRBV4-3; J gene: TRBJ1-4; D gene: NA; clone size: NA; CDR3 DNA: TGCGCCAGCAGCCAGCGATCCTTCATGGGGGGAACTAATGAAAAACTGTTTTTT; CDR3 protein: CASSQRSFMGGTNEKLFF
V gene: TRBV7-2; J gene: TRBJ1-1; D gene: NA; clone size: NA; CDR3 DNA: TGTGCCAGCAGCCCGCGAACTCTTCGGGGGAACACTGAAGCTTTCTTT; CDR3 protein: CASSPRTLRGNTEAFF
V gene: TRBV5-4; J gene: TRBJ2-1; D gene: TRBD2; clone size: once; CDR3 DNA: TGTGCCAGCAGCTTAAGGCTAGCGGGGGGATCCTCCTACAATGAGCAGTTCTTC; CDR3 protein: CASSLRLAGGSSYNEQFF
V gene: TRBV18; J gene: TRBJ1-1; D gene: NA; clone size: NA; CDR3 DNA: TGTGCCAGCTCACCAGAAACGACAGGAGCTTTCTTT; CDR3 protein: CASSPETTGAFF
V gene: TRBV19; J gene: TRBJ1-5; D gene: NA; clone size: NA; CDR3 DNA: TGTGCCACCGACCGGACAGTTACAACTAATCAGCCCCAGCATTTT; CDR3 protein: CATDRTVTTNQPQHF
V gene: TRBV7-2; J gene: TRBJ2-3; D gene: NA; clone size: NA; CDR3 DNA: TGTGCCAGCAGCTTATTAAATCAGAAAGATACGCAGTATTTT; CDR3 protein: CASSLLNQKDTQYF
V gene: TRBV14; J gene: TRBJ2-3; D gene: NA; clone size: NA; CDR3 DNA: TGTGCCAGCAGCCGAGGCGTCATAGCCTGGAGGGATACGCAGTATTTT; CDR3 protein: CASSRGVIAWRDTQYF
V gene: TRBV30; J gene: TRBJ2-2; D gene: NA; clone size: NA; CDR3 DNA: TGTGCCTGGAGTCGGCAAAGGGGCCTCACCGGGGAGCTGTTTTTT; CDR3 protein: CAWSRQRGLTGELFF
V gene: TRBV5-1; J gene: TRBJ2-1; D gene: TRBD2; clone size: NA; CDR3 DNA: TGCGCCAGCAGCTTGGGACTAGCGGGGGAGAGCTCCTACAATGAGCAGTTCTTC; CDR3 protein: CASSLGLAGESSYNEQFF
V gene: TRBV23-1; J gene: TRBJ2-1; D gene: TRBD2; clone size: NA; CDR3 DNA: TGCGCCAGCACCCCTAGCGGGTCGGGCAATGAGCAGTTCTTC; CDR3 protein: CASTPSGSGNEQFF
V gene: TRBV7-2; J gene: TRBJ2-7; D gene: TRBD2; clone size: NA; CDR3 DNA: TGTGCCAGCAGCTTACGCCTAGCGGGAGGCATAGCAAGCTCCTACGAGCAGTACTTC; CDR3 protein: CASSLRLAGGIASSYEQYF
V gene: TRBV10-3; J gene: TRBJ1-2; D gene: TRBD1; clone size: NA; CDR3 DNA: TGTGCCAGCTGGACTGACAGGGGGGTAAGAGGCTACACCTTC; CDR3 protein: CASWTDRGVRGYTF
V gene: TRBV10-1; J gene: TRBJ1-1; D gene: NA; clone size: NA; CDR3 DNA: TGCGCCAGCAGTGACCCCGGGGGCACTGAAGCTTTCTTT; CDR3 protein: CASSDPGGTEAFF
V gene: TRBV10-3; J gene: TRBJ1-4; D gene: NA; clone size: NA; CDR3 DNA: TGTGCCATCAGTGAGGGGAGGGGAAGGACTAATGAAAAACTGTTTTTT; CDR3 protein: CAISEGRGRTNEKLFF
V gene: TRBV6-6; J gene: TRBJ1-3; D gene: NA; clone size: NA; CDR3 DNA: TGTGCCAGCAGCCAACTAGAAGGCGGAAACACCATATATTTT; CDR3 protein: CASSQLEGGNTIYF
V gene: TRBV4-1; J gene: TRBJ2-7; D gene: NA; clone size: few; CDR3 DNA: TGCGCCAGCAGCCAAGATGAGAACTCCTACGAGCAGTACTTC; CDR3 protein: CASSQDENSYEQYF
V gene: TRBV9; J gene: TRBJ1-1; D gene: TRBD1; clone size: NA; CDR3 DNA: TGTGCCAGCAGCGTAGCTCCGGACAGGATGTCCGGGAACACTGAAGCTTTCTTT; CDR3 protein: CASSVAPDRMSGNTEAFF
V gene: TRBV19; J gene: TRBJ2-3; D gene: TRBD2; clone size: NA; CDR3 DNA: TGTGCCAGTACCACCGGTTCGTCGGGGGGAGATACGCAGTATTTT; CDR3 protein: CASTTGSSGGDTQYF
V gene: TRBV18; J gene: TRBJ1-3; D gene: NA; clone size: NA; CDR3 DNA: TGTGCCAGCTCACCAATCGACTCTCTCTCGGGGAACACCATATATTTT; CDR3 protein: CASSPIDSLSGNTIYF
V gene: TRBV18; J gene: TRBJ2-7; D gene: NA; clone size: NA; CDR3 DNA: TGTGCCAGCTCACCGAGCTCCTACGAGCAGTACTTC; CDR3 protein: CASSPSSYEQYF
V gene: TRBV29-1; J gene: TRBJ1-2; D gene: TRBD1; clone size: NA; CDR3 DNA: TGCAGCGTTGACACAGGGGGCGTGGTAGGCTACACCTTC; CDR3 protein: CSVDTGGVVGYTF
V gene: TRBV19; J gene: TRBJ1-2; D gene: NA; clone size: NA; CDR3 DNA: TGTGCCAGTAGCACCGGACAGATTGCCTATGGCTACACCTTC; CDR3 protein: CASSTGQIAYGYTF
V gene: TRBV5-6; J gene: TRBJ2-1; D gene: TRBD2; clone size: NA; CDR3 DNA: TGTGCCAGCAGCAGGTTGAGACTAGCGGACCGGGGGGGGTGGAATGAGCAGTTCTTC; CDR3 protein: CASSRLRLADRGGWNEQFF
V gene: TRBV9; J gene: TRBJ1-2; D gene: NA; clone size: NA; CDR3 DNA: TGTGCCAGCAGCGTAGCGGGGGCGGGGGATGGCTACACCTTC; CDR3 protein: CASSVAGAGDGYTF
V gene: TRBV6-1; J gene: TRBJ1-2; D gene: NA; clone size: few; CDR3 DNA: TGTGCCAGCAGTGAAGCGAGAGGGGGCTATGGCTACACCTTC; CDR3 protein: CASSEARGGYGYTF